Shown below are 24 T cell receptor beta chains from a single sample sequenced in a study of cytomegalovirus exposure and HLA in healthy donors. A multiplex PCR was run with 60 Vbeta primers and 13 Jbeta primers. Assay used: immunoSEQ multiplex PCR; TCRdb lists only in-frame clones, some missing. In the table there are about 100,000 clones, approximately 80% of which are singletons. Sequences were obtained from PBMCs. The origin of the receptors is a woman aged 70-85 years in good health and CMV-seropositive.

The CDR3 DNA follows: TGTGCCAGCAGCGACCGACTAGCGGGAGGGGGGGATACGCAGTATTTT. This translates into CASSDRLAGGGDTQYF. The chain has TRBV7-6 and TRBJ2-3; 14 nucleotides line up with TRBD2. Germline values: CDR1 SGHVS, CDR2 FNYEAQ. With V trimmed by 5 bases and J by 6 bases, 7 bases remained unmatched. The CDR3 sequence is 16 residues long.

The rearrangement links TRBV7-8 to TRBJ2-5; a weak D match, TRBD2 (6 bases). V lost 4 bases and J 5 bases, leaving 26 bases between the germline ends. Germline V lookup: CDR1 SGHVS, CDR2 FQNEAQ. CDR3 length equals 18 residues. CDR3 in DNA: TGTGCCAGCAGCTCGCGTCACCAAACCGGGACTCTTGGTGAGACCCAGTACTTC. This sequence encodes CASSSRHQTGTLGETQYF.

This chain connects TRBV5-4 to TRBJ2-1, with 9 bases identical to TRBD1. The V gene's germline CDR1 is SGHNT and CDR2 YYREEE (reference sequence). CDR3 length: 15 amino acids. J was trimmed by 4 bases and V by 3 bases; bases with no gene match: 5. This CDR3 reads CASSWGTGRYNEQFF. The CDR3 DNA follows: TGTGCCAGCAGCTGGGGGACAGGGAGATACAATGAGCAGTTCTTC.

There are a few counts of this clone. This chain joins TRBV5-1 and TRBJ1-1; TRBD1 might be the D (6 bases). The ends were cut back, 3 bases at V and 1 base at J, with 10 bases in the middle. Per the germline V gene, CDR1 is SGHRS and CDR2 is YFSETQ. This CDR3 has 14 amino acids. In nucleotides, the CDR3 is TGCGCCAGCAGCTCATCGGGACAGAACACTGAAGCTTTCTTT. As protein: CASSSSGQNTEAFF.

The V call is TRBV6-1, the J call TRBJ2-1, with 10 bases lining up with TRBD2. V shed 2 bases and J 0 bases; nucleotides not matched to a gene: 4. The CDR3 has 17 amino acids. Germline CDR1 reads MNHNS; CDR2 reads SASEGT. CDR3 sequence (DNA): TGTGCCAGCAGTGAAATATTAGCGGGAGGCTCCTACAATGAGCAGTTCTTC. Its protein is CASSEILAGGSYNEQFF.

The genes are TRBV5-8 and TRBJ2-4, with 7 bases fitting TRBD2. The CDR3 totals 16 residues. Germline V lookup: CDR1 SGHTS, CDR2 YDEGEE. V gave up 6 bases and J gave up 3 bases; unmatched junction bases: 12. CDR3 loop: CASTLGSGRGKNIQYF. The CDR3 coding sequence is TGTGCCAGCACCTTAGGATCAGGGAGGGGCAAAAACATTCAGTACTTC.

This chain's CDR3 is CKKSRGAYEQYF. In nucleotides, the CDR3 is TGCAAGAAAAGTCGGGGGGCCTACGAGCAGTACTTC. The chain carries TRBV29-1 and TRBJ2-5; 7 bases line up with TRBD2. The tail of the sequence fits TRBJ2-7 better, so the J call may be wrong. The CDR3 loop spans 12 amino acids. Germline V lookup: CDR1 SQVTM, CDR2 ANQGSEA.

The rearrangement joins TRBV2 to TRBJ2-3; TRBD1 might be the D (7 bases). The germline gives CDR1 SNHLY, CDR2 FYNNEI. V was pared by 9 bases and J by 0 bases, with 13 bases between. This CDR3 has 14 amino acids. This CDR3 is CASRRGPSTDTQYF. Here the CDR3 DNA reads TGTGCCAGTCGGAGGGGGCCTAGCACAGATACGCAGTATTTT.

This clone has only a few counts. The rearrangement uses TRBV6-1 and TRBJ1-5; no definite D call. Trimming left V 8 bases short and J 4 bases short, with 6 bases between. Germline CDR1 reads MNHNS; CDR2 reads SASEGT. The CDR3 has 11 amino acids. The CDR3 nucleotides are TGTGCCAGCGGGCCTAATCAGCCCCAGCATTTT. Encoded protein: CASGPNQPQHF.

J is TRBJ1-2 and V is TRBV29-1; 7 bases agree with TRBD1. Per germline, CDR1 SQVTM and CDR2 ANQGSEA. The CDR3 runs 13 residues. J gave up 0 bases and V 6 bases, and 4 bases lay outside the gene matches. The CDR3, as DNA: TGCAGCGTCTCCAGGGGGTCTAACTATGGCTACACCTTC. This codes for CSVSRGSNYGYTF.

This chain joins TRBV6-5 and TRBJ1-5; 10 positions agree with TRBD1. The germline gives CDR1 MNHEY, CDR2 SVGAGI. The CDR3 length is 14 residues. The J segment lost 4 bases and the V segment lost 10 bases, leaving 7 bases of the junction unmatched. The CDR3, as DNA: TGTGCCACCAGGACAGGGGGGTCAAATCAGCCCCAGCATTTT. It is translated as CATRTGGSNQPQHF.

V is TRBV14 and J is TRBJ2-1, with D tentatively TRBD2 (6 bases). Germline V gene sequence: CDR1 SGHDN, CDR2 FVKESK. This CDR3 region has 13 residues. V was clipped by 6 bases and J by 9 bases, with 15 bases between them. The CDR3 nucleotides are TGTGCCAGCAGGACTAGTCCCGTCGGTGAGCAGTTCTTC. Encoded protein: CASRTSPVGEQFF. The entire variable domain, with the rest obtained from reference TRBV14 and TRBJ2-1, is as follows: EAGVTQFPSHSVIEKGQTVTLRCDPISGHDNLYWYRRVMGKEIKFLLHFVKESKQDESGMPNNRFLAERTGGTYSTLKVQPAELEDSGVYFCASRTSPVGEQFFGPGTRLTVL.

The V and J genes are TRBV11-3 and TRBJ1-1; D might be TRBD1 (6 bases). V lost 5 bases and J lost 4, with 11 bases in between. Germline V gene sequence: CDR1 SGHNT, CDR2 YENEEA. CDR3 size: 13 residues. In DNA form, the CDR3 reads TGTGCCAGCAGCCCCCAGGGGAGCACTGAAGCTTTCTTT. It encodes CASSPQGSTEAFF.

CDR3 amino acids: CASSYSTGLNYGYTF. The CDR3 region has the DNA TGTGCCAGCAGTTACTCAACAGGATTAAACTATGGCTACACCTTC. The chain recombines TRBV6-5 with TRBJ1-2, with a tentative D call TRBD1 (5 bases). The germline CDR1 and CDR2 sequences are MNHEY and SVGAGI. The CDR3 extends over 15 amino acids. V was cut by 0 bases and J by 2 bases, with 10 bases left in between.

The rearrangement uses TRBV28 and TRBJ2-7; D may be TRBD1 (7 bases). This CDR3 comprises 14 residues. Germline-derived CDR1 and CDR2 are MDHEN and SYDVKM. V was pared by 10 bases and J by 2 bases, with 18 bases between. The CDR3 is CATSGGGGAYEQYF. CDR3 DNA sequence: TGTGCCACCTCGGGTGGAGGGGGCGCCTACGAGCAGTACTTC.

This chain connects TRBV19 to TRBJ1-4; D is unclear. Germline V gene sequence: CDR1 LNHDA, CDR2 SQIVND (reference sequence). The ends were cut back, 7 bases at V and 8 bases at J, with 14 bases in the middle. The CDR3 is made up of 13 amino acids. The CDR3 reads CASKKGDWEKLFF. In nucleotides, the CDR3 is TGTGCCAGTAAGAAAGGAGACTGGGAAAAACTGTTTTTT.

The V and J genes are TRBV6-5 and TRBJ1-2; no firm D call. CDR3 length equals 15 residues. V shed 1 base and J shed 0 bases, with 9 bases lying between them. Germline values: CDR1 MNHEY, CDR2 SVGAGI. The CDR3 coding sequence is TGTGCCAGCAGTTACTATCCGGGATCTAACTATGGCTACACCTTC. This encodes CASSYYPGSNYGYTF.

This chain links TRBV7-2 with TRBJ2-5, with 11 bases matching TRBD1. TRBJ2-7 explains the end of the DNA better; the J call may be wrong. CDR3 length: 14 residues. Germline V gene sequence: CDR1 SGHTA, CDR2 FQGNSA. This chain's CDR3 is CASSPGQGAYEQYF. CDR3 nucleotide sequence: TGTGCCAGCAGCCCCGGACAGGGGGCTTACGAGCAGTACTTC.

The V gene is TRBV6-5, the J gene TRBJ1-2; a possible D gene is TRBD1 (5 bases). The ends were cut back, 5 bases at V and 2 bases at J, with 9 bases in the middle. CDR1 is MNHEY and CDR2 is SVGAGI in the germline V gene. This CDR3 spans 13 amino acids. This CDR3 reads CASSQTVNYGYTF. Here the CDR3 DNA reads TGTGCCAGCAGTCAGACAGTAAACTATGGCTACACCTTC.

This chain uses TRBV28 with TRBJ2-3, with 10 bases identical to TRBD1. V gave up 5 bases and J gave up 4 bases; unmatched junction bases: 9. Per germline, CDR1 MDHEN and CDR2 SYDVKM. The CDR3 is 16 amino acids. Here the CDR3 reads CASSTPRDRGSDTQYF. CDR3 sequence (DNA): TGTGCCAGCAGTACTCCCCGGGACAGGGGTTCAGATACGCAGTATTTT. The full variable domain, rest sourced from reference TRBV28 and TRBJ2-3, is DVKVTQSSRYLVKRTGEKVFLECVQDMDHENMFWYRQDPGLGLRLIYFSYDVKMKEKGDIPEGYSVSREKKERFSLILESASTNQTSMYLCASSTPRDRGSDTQYFGPGTRLTVL.

The CDR3 here is CASSFNRGYGYTF. CDR3 DNA: TGTGCCAGCAGCTTCAATAGGGGGTATGGCTACACCTTC. The chain links TRBV5-8 to TRBJ1-2, with a tentative D call TRBD1 (6 bases). CDR3 size: 13 residues. Germline CDR1 is SGHTS and CDR2 is YDEGEE. V dropped 2 bases and J dropped 5 bases, with 10 bases sitting between them.

J is TRBJ2-3 and V is TRBV10-3; a weak D match, TRBD1 (6 bases). The CDR3 consists of 16 residues. The ends were cut back, 8 bases at V and 4 bases at J, with 22 bases in the middle. CDR1 ENHRY and CDR2 SYGVKD come from the germline V gene. The CDR3 loop reads CAISGNVGTTADTQYF. The CDR3 DNA reads TGTGCCATCTCGGGGAACGTCGGGACAACTGCAGATACGCAGTATTTT.

The chain combines TRBV7-9 with TRBJ2-5, with D perhaps TRBD2 (6 bases). This CDR3 spans 15 amino acids. V lost 2 bases and J lost 5, with 15 bases in between. The germline V gene encodes CDR1 SEHNR and CDR2 FQNEAQ (reference sequence). DNA for the CDR3: TGTGCCAGCAGCTTATTCACGGCGGGGAGGGAGACCCAGTACTTC. Residues: CASSLFTAGRETQYF.

This chain connects TRBV6-5 to TRBJ1-1, with TRBD1 matching over 9 bases. Trimming removed 6 bases from V and 5 bases from J; junction bases left unmatched: 7. This CDR3 spans 14 amino acids. CDR1 is MNHEY, CDR2 SVGAGI, per germline. This CDR3 is CASREDRGATEAFF. The CDR3 DNA reads TGTGCCAGCAGGGAGGACAGGGGAGCGACTGAAGCTTTCTTT.